The clone carrying this TCR beta chain was found a few times. These data originate in a study of human T cells and chemical hapten exposure. Unfractionated whole blood served as the source for total RNA extraction. The CDR3 runs 17 residues. The germline gives CDR1 SGHRS, CDR2 YFSETQ. Germline trimming cut 4 bases from V and 2 bases from J; bases unmatched to any gene: 7. During construction of the library, unique molecular identifiers were attached to individual cDNA molecules for quantitative, reproducible TCR counting. In the source study's methods: Ranging from about 20,000 to 700,000, TCR counts per sample had a median value of roughly 96,000. TCRdb re-analysed the 5' RACE reads in MiXCR, keeping a single row per CDR3 protein. It is TCRdb's table, rather than the study itself, that gives the V and J calls and clone size. The sample yields more than 60,000 distinct CDR3 sequences, around 15% seen once.

This clonotype originated in a female donor in good health. The genes are TRBV5-1 and TRBJ2-3; 13 bases are shared with TRBD2. CDR3 loop: CASSTGLAGAITDTQYF. DNA of the CDR3: TGCGCCAGCAGCACCGGACTAGCGGGGGCCATCACAGATACGCAGTATTTT.